This is a list of T cell receptor beta chains from one sample in a study of radiotherapy plus CTLA-4 blockade in lung cancer. Clones were sequenced by immunoSEQ multiplex PCR, and TCRdb holds only the in-frame ones, with some missing. The table records around 15,000 clones, 55% to 75% of them present only once. The material was peripheral blood, obtained from a patient treated with radiotherapy plus ipilimumab. These receptor sequences come from a human donor with non-small cell lung cancer whose response to radiotherapy plus ipilimumab could not be evaluated. CDR3s include the opening cysteine and the closing phenylalanine or tryptophan. The order of the fields is V gene, clone size, D gene, J gene, CDR3 protein. The D gene is left open where the match is weak. Not every row has a clone size; where given, it reads once, few, many or a size class.

>TRBV5-6|few|TRBD2|TRBJ2-3
CASSWGLAGGPFTDTQYF
>TRBV2|few|.|TRBJ1-2
CASWARDAKPYGYTF
>TRBV5-4|medium-sized|.|TRBJ1-3
CASSLGAGPGNTIYF
>TRBV7-9|medium-sized|TRBD1|TRBJ1-2
CASSIHSLWTGGGYTF
>TRBV5-6|.|.|TRBJ1-3
CASSLVYSGNTIYF
>TRBV7-8|.|TRBD2|TRBJ2-2
CASILGGGNTGELFF
>TRBV30|.|.|TRBJ1-1
CAWRLGQPNTEAFF
>TRBV5-6|.|TRBD1|TRBJ2-4
CASSAAWDSLANSIQYF
>TRBV30|.|.|TRBJ2-5
CAWTLTQGRTETQYF
>TRBV4-3|many|TRBD1|TRBJ1-2
CASSQGGQGSFYGYTF
>TRBV6-5|.|.|TRBJ1-2
CASSYRGGYGYTF
>TRBV27|.|.|TRBJ1-2
CASSRASGSGYTF
>TRBV9|.|.|TRBJ1-5
CASSVDGGNQPQHF
>TRBV19|once|.|TRBJ2-6
CASSISTAGANVLTF
>TRBV27|.|TRBD2|TRBJ2-7
CASSPREGPNYEQYF
>TRBV9|.|TRBD1|TRBJ1-1
CASSFGDRTNTEAFF
>TRBV30|few|.|TRBJ2-7
CAWSVQVSYEQYF
>TRBV2|.|.|TRBJ1-5
CAIGTEGNQPQHF
>TRBV6-1|.|.|TRBJ2-3
CATLRRDFTDTQYF
>TRBV19|.|TRBD1|TRBJ1-3
CASSTITGVDTIYF
>TRBV4-3|.|TRBD2|TRBJ2-1
CASSQGAPGLAGRNEQFF
>TRBV9|.|TRBD2|TRBJ2-2
CASSLSSGVNTGELFF